Listed below are T cell receptor beta chains from one sample, sequenced in a study of vaccination effects on CD4 cells after COVID-19. No antigen has been identified for these receptors. Here immunoSEQ multiplex PCR was the method, and the copy in TCRdb shows in-frame clones only, minus some. Of more than 30,000 clones listed, about four fifths are singletons. The sequencing used CD4+ T cells from PBMCs cultured without peptide, collected before COVID-19 vaccination. The receptors derive from a human donor who received a COVID-19 vaccine. Both conserved end residues are part of each CDR3. The D gene is left open where the match is weak. Only some rows state a clone size, as once, few, many or a class for expanded clones.

-	TRBV6-5	TRBJ2-1	-	CASSRRLGRYNEQFF	TGTGCCAGCAGTCGCCGACTAGGGAGGTACAATGAGCAGTTCTTC
-	TRBV11-3	TRBJ1-3	-	CASSRDGNTIYF	TGTGCCAGCAGCAGGGACGGAAACACCATATATTTT
-	TRBV3-1/TRBV3-2	TRBJ2-2	-	CASSQVGGAGELFF	TGTGCCAGCAGCCAAGTCGGGGGAGCCGGGGAGCTGTTTTTT
TRBD1	TRBV6-5	TRBJ2-7	-	CASKGRTGSGEQYF	TGTGCCAGCAAAGGTAGGACAGGGTCGGGCGAGCAGTACTTC
TRBD2	TRBV27	TRBJ2-7	-	CASSGLAGPLYEQYF	TGTGCCAGCAGTGGACTAGCGGGGCCATTGTACGAGCAGTACTTC
-	TRBV5-1	TRBJ1-2	few	CASSLEGTNGYTF	TGCGCCAGCAGCTTGGAGGGGACGAATGGCTACACCTTC
TRBD1	TRBV6-5	TRBJ1-3	-	CASSWGRGIDTIYF	TGTGCCTCCTCGTGGGGCAGGGGGATTGACACCATATATTTT
-	TRBV14	TRBJ1-2	-	CASSLITHYGYTF	TGTGCCAGCAGCCTTATCACCCACTATGGCTACACCTTC
-	TRBV18	TRBJ1-2	-	CASSPNRVVFSGYTF	TGTGCCAGCTCACCAAACAGGGTCGTCTTCTCTGGCTACACCTTC
-	TRBV6-5	TRBJ1-1	-	CASSYSYSSVGTEAFF	TGTGCCAGCAGTTACTCGTATTCCTCGGTGGGCACTGAAGCTTTCTTT
TRBD1	TRBV12-5	TRBJ2-7	-	CASGLVLGQEPYEQYF	TGTGCTAGTGGTTTGGTACTCGGACAGGAGCCCTACGAGCAGTACTTC
-	TRBV27	TRBJ2-4	-	CASSSGSADIQYF	TGTGCCAGCAGTTCGGGGTCGGCGGACATTCAGTACTTC
-	TRBV2	TRBJ1-1	-	CASSESRTATRDTEAFF	TGTGCCAGCAGTGAAAGTAGGACAGCCACCAGAGACACTGAAGCTTTCTTT
-	TRBV19	TRBJ1-2	-	CASSTQSNYGYTF	TGTGCCAGTAGTACACAGTCTAACTATGGCTACACCTTC
TRBD1	TRBV4-3	TRBJ1-6	-	CASSQVWTGNSPLHF	TGCGCCAGCAGCCAAGTGTGGACAGGGAATTCACCCCTCCACTTT
-	TRBV7-9	TRBJ2-6	-	CASSSAGAGANVLTF	TGTGCCAGCAGCTCGGCAGGTGCCGGGGCCAACGTCCTGACTTTC
TRBD1	TRBV4-2	TRBJ2-7	-	CASSRGQGPTYEQYF	TGTGCCAGCAGCCGGGGACAGGGCCCTACCTACGAGCAGTACTTC
TRBD1	TRBV28	TRBJ2-5	-	CASSSGQGDTKTQYF	TGTGCCAGCAGTTCAGGACAGGGGGATACGAAGACCCAGTACTTC
TRBD1	TRBV3-1/TRBV3-2	TRBJ2-7	-	CASQGQGVHEQYF	TGTGCCAGCCAGGGACAGGGAGTCCACGAGCAGTACTTC
-	TRBV29-1	TRBJ2-1	-	CSALAEAPYNEQFF	TGCAGCGCATTAGCGGAGGCCCCCTACAATGAGCAGTTCTTC
-	TRBV6-2/TRBV6-3	TRBJ2-2	few	CASSYGRLNGELFF	TGTGCCAGCAGTTACGGGCGGCTCAACGGGGAGCTGTTTTTT
-	TRBV28	TRBJ2-2	few	CASSSRGGTNTGELFF	TGTGCCAGCAGTTCCCGGGGCGGAACGAACACCGGGGAGCTGTTTTTT
-	TRBV28	TRBJ2-7	-	CASSSGWPTGVPYEQYF	TGTGCCAGCAGTTCGGGGTGGCCGACGGGAGTCCCCTACGAGCAGTACTTC
-	TRBV11-2	TRBJ1-2	medium-sized	CASSLDPGANYGYTF	TGTGCCAGCAGCTTAGATCCAGGGGCTAACTATGGCTACACCTTC
-	TRBV6-5	TRBJ1-4	-	CASTPGATNEKLFF	TGTGCCAGCACCCCCGGCGCAACTAATGAAAAACTGTTTTTT
TRBD2	TRBV11-3	TRBJ2-1	-	CASSALAGSYNEQFF	TGTGCCAGCAGCGCACTAGCGGGATCCTACAATGAGCAGTTCTTC
-	TRBV18	TRBJ1-1	few	CASSPPLRTLKGLNAEAFF	TGTGCCAGCTCACCACCGTTAAGGACGCTTAAGGGGCTTAACGCTGAAGCTTTCTTT
-	TRBV30	TRBJ1-2	-	CAWSVVRSYGYTF	TGTGCCTGGAGTGTAGTACGTAGCTATGGCTACACCTTC
-	TRBV4-3	TRBJ1-4	-	CASSQDYGYNEKLFF	TGCGCCAGCAGCCAAGATTACGGATATAATGAAAAACTGTTTTTT
-	TRBV29-1	TRBJ2-2	-	CSVGGTGELFF	TGCAGCGTTGGGGGGACCGGGGAGCTGTTTTTT
-	TRBV29-1	TRBJ1-1	-	CSVVTVAFMNTEAFF	TGCAGCGTTGTGACAGTTGCTTTTATGAACACTGAAGCTTTCTTT
-	TRBV11-2	TRBJ1-2	once	CASSLERSANYGYTF	TGTGCCAGCAGCTTAGAGAGGTCTGCTAACTATGGCTACACCTTC
-	TRBV25-1	TRBJ1-1	few	CASSAKDRSMNTEAFF	TGTGCCAGCAGTGCAAAGGACCGCTCCATGAACACTGAAGCTTTCTTT
-	TRBV5-6	TRBJ1-2	-	CASSLRGVRYGYTF	TGTGCCAGCAGCTTGAGGGGGGTGAGATATGGCTACACCTTC
-	TRBV27	TRBJ2-5	-	CASSPLGGSDLRETQYF	TGTGCCAGCAGTCCCCTCGGTGGTAGCGACCTCCGGGAGACCCAGTACTTC
-	TRBV5-4	TRBJ1-2	few	CASSPRRAKGYTF	TGTGCCAGCAGCCCACGCCGGGCAAAGGGCTACACCTTC
-	TRBV4-1	TRBJ1-4	-	CASSQGGLEKLFF	TGCGCCAGCAGCCAAGGGGGCTTAGAAAAACTGTTTTTT
-	TRBV12-3/TRBV12-4	TRBJ1-2	-	CASGTGYGYTF	TGTGCCAGCGGGACGGGCTATGGCTACACCTTC
-	TRBV28	TRBJ2-1	-	CASREGSVNEQFF	TGTGCCAGCAGAGAAGGCTCGGTCAATGAGCAGTTCTTC